Given below is one T cell receptor beta chain in context. Its antigen is not identified. PCR amplification relied on 60 Vbeta primers (plus 13 Jbeta primers). Clones were sequenced by immunoSEQ multiplex PCR, and TCRdb holds only the in-frame ones, with some missing. The data contain fewer than 150,000 clones, around 74% of them seen just once; the ten biggest clones take up around 30%. This sample was included in a study of cytomegalovirus exposure and HLA in healthy donors. Whole-study results and caveats: In the analysis, some V segments, TRBV6-2 and TRBV6-3 included, were excluded as indistinguishable. In vitro experiments confirmed that a few CMV-associated chains were specific for CMV antigens.

The CDR3 loop spans 14 amino acids. The germline V gene encodes CDR1 WNHNN and CDR2 SYGVQD (reference sequence). Trimming cost V 6 bases and J 5 bases; bases outside gene matches: 7. The sequence was obtained from a man aged 60-69 years in good health and CMV-seropositive. This chain links TRBV10-1 with TRBJ1-1, with 9 bases identical to TRBD1. Sequencing used PBMCs. The CDR3 loop is CASRRDRDRTEAFF. CDR3 coding DNA: TGCGCCAGCAGGCGGGACAGGGACAGAACTGAAGCTTTCTTT.